The 6 T cell receptor beta chains given below trace back to one sample, sequenced in a study of cytomegalovirus exposure and HLA in healthy donors. The PCR used 60 Vbeta and 13 Jbeta primers. Profiling relied on immunoSEQ multiplex PCR, and the TCRdb table lists in-frame clones only, not all of them. The table lists around 130,000 clones, around 71% of them singletons. The specimen was PBMCs. These receptors were collected from a woman aged 55-69 years in good health and CMV-seropositive.

The V gene is TRBV5-4, the J gene TRBJ2-7; D uncertain. V dropped 0 bases and J dropped 12 bases, with 10 bases sitting between them. Germline values: CDR1 SGHNT, CDR2 YYREEE (reference sequence). CDR3 length equals 11 residues. The chain's CDR3 is CASSLARRLYF. CDR3 in DNA: TGTGCCAGCAGCTTGGCCCGGCGGCTGTACTTC.

This clone was found a few times. CDR3 region: CASIQGPGGTEAFF. The CDR3 DNA follows: TGTGCCAGCATCCAGGGGCCGGGGGGCACTGAAGCTTTCTTT. The chain has TRBV6-5 and TRBJ1-1; weak D call: TRBD1 (6 bases). Deletions cut 7 bases from V and 4 bases from J, with 16 bases between. CDR1 MNHEY and CDR2 SVGAGI come from the germline V gene. The CDR3 has 14 amino acids.

This chain links TRBV4-2 with TRBJ1-3, with 10 nucleotides matching TRBD1. J gave up 2 bases and V 0 bases, and 4 bases lay outside the gene matches. The V gene's germline CDR1 is LGHNA and CDR2 YNFKEQ. The CDR3 contains 17 residues. The CDR3 sequence is CASSQDRQGATGNTIYF. Here the CDR3 DNA reads TGTGCCAGCAGCCAAGATCGACAGGGGGCAACTGGAAACACCATATATTTT.

This chain uses TRBV6-5 with TRBJ1-2, with unresolved D. The CDR3 is 12 residues long. V gave up 6 bases and J gave up 4 bases, with 9 bases separating them. Germline CDR1 MNHEY, CDR2 SVGAGI. CDR3 DNA sequence: TGTGCCAGCAGCCCCTCGGGCTATGGCTACACCTTC. It codes for CASSPSGYGYTF.

The CDR3 loop is CASSSRLLRYEQYF. In DNA, the CDR3 is TGTGCCAGCAGCTCCCGATTACTACGCTACGAGCAGTACTTC. The chain carries TRBV13 and TRBJ2-7; D is unresolved. V lost 4 bases, J lost 3 bases, and 13 bases lay in between. This CDR3 contains 14 residues. Germline V gene lookup returns CDR1 PRHDT and CDR2 FYEKMQ (reference sequence).

In this sample, this clone turned up once. J is TRBJ2-2 and V is TRBV5-4; D gene unclear. V lost 2 bases, J lost 3 bases, and 5 bases lay in between. Germline CDR1 reads SGHNT; CDR2 reads YYREEE (reference sequence). CDR3 size: 13 residues. CDR3 sequence reads: CASSFGDTGELFF. The CDR3 DNA reads TGTGCCAGCAGCTTCGGAGACACCGGGGAGCTGTTTTTT.